Listed below are T cell receptor beta chains from one sample, sequenced in a study of T cell responses to AZD1222 COVID-19 vaccine. Profiling relied on immunoSEQ multiplex PCR, and the TCRdb table lists in-frame clones only, not all of them. The sample holds 75,000 to 90,000 clones, more than 85% seen once. This specimen consisted of peripheral blood, obtained 28 days after the second AZD1222 dose. Receptors were obtained from an adult who received the AZD1222 COVID-19 vaccine. Each CDR3 is given with its conserved first and last residue. The D gene is left open where the match is weak. Clone sizes are given selectively: once, few, many, or a class where the clone is expanded.

v_call	clone_size	d_call	j_call	cdr3_nt	cdr3_aa
TRBV6-5	NA	TRBD1	TRBJ2-7	TGTGCCAGCAGTTACGCGGACAGGGCCGAGCAGTACTTC	CASSYADRAEQYF
TRBV4-2	NA	TRBD2	TRBJ2-7	TGTGCCAGCAGGGCAAGGGCGGGAGGGTACGAGCAGTACTTC	CASRARAGGYEQYF
TRBV29-1	NA	NA	TRBJ2-7	TGCAGCGTTGTTGGCAGTCGGAACGAGCAGTACTTC	CSVVGSRNEQYF
TRBV27	NA	TRBD1	TRBJ1-3	TGTGCCAGCAGTTCAACGGGACAGGGGCCCGGAAACACCATATATTTT	CASSSTGQGPGNTIYF
TRBV27	NA	NA	TRBJ2-1	TGTGCCAGCAGTTTATCGCACTCCCTAGTGCGCAATGAGCAGTTCTTC	CASSLSHSLVRNEQFF
TRBV5-1	NA	NA	TRBJ1-3	TGCGCCAGCAGCATTAACCGGGACATTGGAAACACCATATATTTT	CASSINRDIGNTIYF
TRBV28	NA	TRBD1	TRBJ1-1	TGTGCCAGCAGTTTCATAGACAGGGGCACTGAAGCTTTCTTT	CASSFIDRGTEAFF
TRBV30	NA	NA	TRBJ1-2	TGTGCCTGGAGTGTACTTCGGGGAGGCAGGCCAAACTATGGCTACACCTTC	CAWSVLRGGRPNYGYTF
TRBV5-1	NA	NA	TRBJ1-2	TGCGCCAGCAGCTTGGCCACGACGGTCGAACTCTATGGCTACACCTTC	CASSLATTVELYGYTF
TRBV10-2	NA	NA	TRBJ2-5	TGCGCCAGCTCACGCGGGGCGCGAGAGACCCAGTACTTC	CASSRGARETQYF
TRBV18	NA	NA	TRBJ2-3	TGTGCCAGCTCACCCGAAGTTGGGGGGGCGAGTACGGATACGCAGTATTTT	CASSPEVGGASTDTQYF
TRBV10-1	once	NA	TRBJ1-1	TGCGCCAGCAGTGAGGACTCCAGGCTTGAAGCTTTCTTT	CASSEDSRLEAFF
TRBV3-1/TRBV3-2	NA	NA	TRBJ2-7	TGTGCCAGCAGCCGCTACGAGCAGTACTTC	CASSRYEQYF
TRBV6-6	NA	NA	TRBJ1-1	TGTGCCAGCAGTTACTCCCCCCAAACAGCTTTCTTT	CASSYSPQTAFF
TRBV7-8	NA	NA	TRBJ2-7	TGTGCCAGCAGCTTAGCGGGAACCCCCGGGATATACGAGCAGTACTTC	CASSLAGTPGIYEQYF
TRBV6-4	once	NA	TRBJ2-3	TGTGCCAGCAGTGAATTGGCGCTAGGGGGCACAGATACGCAGTATTTT	CASSELALGGTDTQYF
TRBV29-1	once	TRBD1	TRBJ1-2	TGCAGCGTTCTGGGACAGGGTGCCTACACCTTC	CSVLGQGAYTF
TRBV19	NA	NA	TRBJ2-3	TGTGCCAGTAGTGATAGGGGGGCTAGCACAGATACGCAGTATTTT	CASSDRGASTDTQYF
TRBV7-8	NA	NA	TRBJ1-5	TGTGCCAGCAGCTCTGACACCCATCAGCCCCAGCATTTT	CASSSDTHQPQHF
TRBV19	NA	NA	TRBJ2-7	TGTGCCAGTAGCGCCGGGACCGTCTACGAGCAGTACTTC	CASSAGTVYEQYF
TRBV7-8	NA	NA	TRBJ2-7	TGTGCCAGCAGCCTTAACGACGAGCAGTACTTC	CASSLNDEQYF
TRBV11-3	NA	TRBD1	TRBJ2-6	TGTGCCAGCAGCCCAGGGGGCAGGGCCAACGTCCTGACTTTC	CASSPGGRANVLTF
TRBV18	NA	TRBD2	TRBJ2-1	TGTGCCAGCCAGACTAGCGGATACAATGAGCAGTTCTTC	CASQTSGYNEQFF
TRBV6-5	NA	NA	TRBJ1-6	TGTGCCAGCAGTTCCAATCCTTCCTATAATTCACCCCTCCACTTT	CASSSNPSYNSPLHF
TRBV2	once	NA	TRBJ1-5	TGTGCCAGCAGACGACAGGACCTTAGCAATCAGCCCCAGCATTTT	CASRRQDLSNQPQHF
TRBV15	NA	TRBD1	TRBJ1-5	TGTGCCACCAGGGGACAGGGAGCAAATCAGCCCCAGCATTTT	CATRGQGANQPQHF
TRBV10-3	NA	TRBD2	TRBJ2-3	TGTGCCATCAGTGAGGGAACGAGGGCGGGAGGCACAGATACGCAGTATTTT	CAISEGTRAGGTDTQYF
TRBV28	NA	NA	TRBJ2-1	TGTGCCAGCAGTTCCCAGCGGGCGTCCTACAATGAGCAGTTCTTC	CASSSQRASYNEQFF
TRBV12-3/TRBV12-4	NA	NA	TRBJ2-2	TGTGCCAGCACCCGGGACGGGACCGGGGAGCTGTTTTTT	CASTRDGTGELFF
TRBV28	once	NA	TRBJ2-7	TGTGCCAGCAGTTTCAGTGGGTCCTCCTACGAGCAGTACTTC	CASSFSGSSYEQYF
TRBV19	NA	NA	TRBJ2-3	TGTGCCAGTAGAGATCGGGGACTCAGCACAGATACGCAGTATTTT	CASRDRGLSTDTQYF
TRBV19	NA	NA	TRBJ2-7	TGTGCCAGTGATCAGGCGGCGGATTCCTACGAGCAGTACTTC	CASDQAADSYEQYF
TRBV4-1	NA	TRBD2	TRBJ2-1	TGCGCCAGCAGCCAAGGAGGACTAGCGGGAGGGCAGCTCGATGAGCAGTTCTTC	CASSQGGLAGGQLDEQFF
TRBV4-1	NA	TRBD1	TRBJ2-5	TGCGCCAGCAGCCTTACAATGGGGCGGTGGCAGGGGGCGTGGGAGACCCAGTACTTC	CASSLTMGRWQGAWETQYF
TRBV19	NA	NA	TRBJ1-5	TGTGCCAGTAGTATCAGGAAGGGGAGTAATCAGCCCCAGCATTTT	CASSIRKGSNQPQHF
TRBV5-4	NA	TRBD1	TRBJ2-7	TGTGCCAGCAGCGTAACCTCCGGGACAGGGAAGCACGAGCAGTACTTC	CASSVTSGTGKHEQYF
TRBV9	once	NA	TRBJ2-5	TGTGCCAGCAGCGGAGGGGTAGCGATCCAAGAGACCCAGTACTTC	CASSGGVAIQETQYF
TRBV6-2/TRBV6-3	NA	TRBD1	TRBJ2-4	TGTGCCAGCAGACCTGACAGGGATTGGGCCAAAAACATTCAGTACTTC	CASRPDRDWAKNIQYF
TRBV19	NA	NA	TRBJ1-5	TGTGCCAGTAGTATCCTGGACATGGGGCTTTTTCAGCCCCAGCATTTT	CASSILDMGLFQPQHF
TRBV7-9	NA	TRBD1	TRBJ1-1	TGTGCCAGCAGCCAGGGGACAGGGAAGACTTTCTTT	CASSQGTGKTFF
TRBV6-5	NA	NA	TRBJ1-5	TGTGCCAGCAGTTGGGCTATGGAGCAGCCCCAGCATTTT	CASSWAMEQPQHF
TRBV6-2/TRBV6-3	NA	TRBD2	TRBJ2-3	TGTGCCAGCAGTTACCTGGTGGCGGGAGAAGCAGATACGCAGTATTTT	CASSYLVAGEADTQYF
TRBV7-2	NA	NA	TRBJ2-5	TGTGCCAGCAGCTCGAACATAATTCAAGAGACCCAGTACTTC	CASSSNIIQETQYF
TRBV30	once	NA	TRBJ2-2	TGTGCCTGGATCCCCCCCCAGTTGGCCGGGGAGCTGTTTTTT	CAWIPPQLAGELFF